This record covers a single TCR beta chain. Clones were sequenced by immunoSEQ multiplex PCR, and TCRdb holds only the in-frame ones, with some missing. The table lists more than 20,000 clones, just over 90% of them singletons, with 13% in the top ten. The record originates from a study of control samples from healthy donors and cancer patients. Germline V CDR1 and CDR2: MDHEN, SYDVKM. The V gene end was trimmed by 7 bases and the J gene end by 6 bases; junction bases not matched to a gene: 7. CDR3 length: 14 amino acids. This clonotype originated in a man in his forties or fifties with lung cancer. The V and J genes are TRBV28 and TRBJ1-4; the match to TRBD1 covers 8 bases. The sequenced material came from PBMCs. CDR3 protein: CASTTTGVYEKLFF. The CDR3 coding sequence is TGTGCCAGCACCACGACAGGGGTCTATGAAAAACTGTTTTTT.